These 11 T cell receptor beta chains were all obtained from the same sample, sequenced in a study of CD8+ T cells in alopecia areata (dated by TCRdb to 2016 to 2019). The sample's time point label, decoded: about 4 weeks on oral tofacitinib. In the paper's terms, the treatment or condition label means: oral pan-JAK inhibitor, 5-10 mg twice daily. Libraries were built with the immunoSEQ multiplex PCR assay. For TCR sequencing, RNA was extracted from every sample and reverse transcribed into cDNA to serve as template. What TCRdb holds here is the immuneACCESS table cut down to in-frame rearrangements. Part of the clones is not present; checked against another copy, under half of the missing clones reflect an unresolved V gene, and the others are unexplained. The sample table records about 120,000 clones; approximately 57% of these occur just once. Clones ranked in the top ten supply roughly 5% of the sample.

The sequencing used CD4+ T cells sorted from blood, collected at week 4, from a patient treated with tofacitinib. These receptors all come from a human donor with alopecia areata.

This clone was found once. The CDR3 loop is CASSTQTSKGVGYEQYF. CDR3 coding DNA: TGTGCCAGTAGCACGCAGACCTCTAAGGGGGTCGGCTACGAGCAGTACTTC. The chain is built from TRBV19 and TRBJ2-7, with D tentatively TRBD1 (6 bases). This CDR3 region has 17 residues. Between the trimmed V and J ends, which lost 6 bases and 3 bases, there was a span of 24 bases. Germline V gene lookup returns CDR1 LNHDA and CDR2 SQIVND (reference sequence).

The chain uses TRBV5-4 and TRBJ2-1; D possibly uses TRBD1 or TRBD2 (6 bases each). Trimming cost V 0 bases and J 7 bases, with 11 bases left between them. The CDR3 covers 14 residues. In germline, CDR1 is SGHNT, CDR2 YYREEE (reference sequence). CDR3 sequence (DNA): TGTGCCAGCAGCTTGGAAGGAGGGGGGAATGAGCAGTTCTTC. Translated: CASSLEGGGNEQFF.

The chain joins TRBV20-1 to TRBJ2-4; tentatively, D is TRBD1 (5 bases). The CDR3 contains 11 residues. Per germline, CDR1 DFQATT and CDR2 SNEGSKA (reference sequence). Deletions cut 3 bases from V and 7 bases from J, with 7 bases between. The CDR3 spells CSARKGNIQYF. Written as DNA, the CDR3 is TGCAGTGCTAGGAAGGGGAACATTCAGTACTTC.

The table lists this clone with a few counts. The rearrangement links TRBV5-1 to TRBJ2-7; 7 bases fit TRBD2. The ends lost 5 bases at V and 2 bases at J; junction bases unmatched: 4. The CDR3 loop spans 13 amino acids. The V gene's germline CDR1 is SGHRS and CDR2 YFSETQ. The CDR3 nucleotides are TGCGCCAGCAGAGCGGGAACTACCTACGAGCAGTACTTC. This codes for CASRAGTTYEQYF.

The table lists this clone with many counts. The chain couples TRBV5-1 to TRBJ2-1, with 13 positions matching TRBD2. This CDR3 is built from 17 residues. The germline CDR1 and CDR2 sequences are SGHRS and YFSETQ. Trimming at V came to 4 bases and at J to 5 bases, leaving 9 bases not matched to a gene. CDR3 nucleotides: TGCGCCAGCAGCGTCCCCCGACTAGCGGGGGGCAACAATGAGCAGTTCTTC. This translates into CASSVPRLAGGNNEQFF.

The genes are TRBV15 and TRBJ2-2; the D is unclear. Per germline, CDR1 LNHNV and CDR2 YYDKDF (reference sequence). The CDR3 is made up of 13 amino acids. Trimming shortened V by 1 base and J by 3 bases, and 3 bases separated the two germline ends. CDR3 nucleotide sequence: TGTGCCACCAGCAGAGGGGACACCGGGGAGCTGTTTTTT. This sequence encodes CATSRGDTGELFF.

This clone was picked up a small number of times. The rearrangement uses TRBV7-3 and TRBJ2-5; 11 bases line up with TRBD2. The CDR3 runs 16 residues. CDR1 is SGHTA and CDR2 is FQGTGA in the germline V gene. V dropped 5 bases and J dropped 0; count of bases not matched to a gene: 5. The CDR3 spells CASSPTSGVYQETQYF. CDR3 bases: TGTGCCAGCAGCCCGACTAGCGGGGTGTACCAAGAGACCCAGTACTTC.

The chain uses TRBV19 and TRBJ1-5; 7 bases line up with TRBD1. The germline CDR1 and CDR2 sequences are LNHDA and SQIVND (reference sequence). The CDR3 is made up of 14 amino acids. J was trimmed by 4 bases and V by 7 bases; bases with no gene match: 7. DNA of the CDR3: TGTGCCAGTAAGGATGGGACAGCAAATCAGCCCCAGCATTTT. As protein: CASKDGTANQPQHF.

The chain carries TRBV6-6 and TRBJ1-5; 8 nucleotides match TRBD1. This CDR3 has 14 residues. Germline CDR1 reads MNHNY; CDR2 reads SVGAGI (reference sequence). Germline trimming cut 7 bases from V and 0 bases from J; bases unmatched to any gene: 2. The CDR3, as DNA: TGTGCCAGCAAGACAGGGGCTAGCAATCAGCCCCAGCATTTT. Protein product: CASKTGASNQPQHF.

The V and J genes are TRBV7-9 and TRBJ1-5; D is ambiguous. With 3 bases removed from V and 3 bases from J, the gap between germline ends came to 3 bases. The CDR3 runs 12 residues. Germline V lookup: CDR1 SEHNR, CDR2 FQNEAQ (reference sequence). CDR3 DNA: TGTGCCAGCAGCTTCTTCAATCAGCCCCAGCATTTT. This translates into CASSFFNQPQHF.

This clone was detected only a few times. The V call is TRBV30, the J call TRBJ2-7, with a tentative D call TRBD2 (6 bases). CDR1 and CDR2 from the germline V gene are GTSNPN and SVGIG (reference sequence). The V gene lost 0 bases and the J gene lost 2 bases, with 8 bases spanning the gap. This CDR3 has 13 residues. CDR3 bases: TGTGCCTGGAGTGTACTAGCCGCCTACGAGCAGTACTTC. The encoded protein is CAWSVLAAYEQYF.